This entry lists 10 T cell receptor beta chains sequenced from one sample in a study of blood T cell repertoires in COVID-19. TCRdb's copy holds only in-frame clones and misses some; the assay was immunoSEQ multiplex PCR. The sample gives 65,000 to 70,000 clones, 86% of which show up once; under 5% is in the top ten. The sequenced sample consisted of peripheral blood. These TCRs come from a man aged 50-59 years with acute or convalescent COVID-19.

This chain uses TRBV6-4 with TRBJ1-2, with no clear D. This CDR3 is 11 amino acids long. V lost 2 bases and J 8 bases, leaving 6 bases between the germline ends. CDR1 is MRHNA and CDR2 is SNTAGT in the germline V gene. CDR3: CASSDQEGYTF. CDR3 DNA: TGTGCCAGCAGTGACCAGGAAGGCTACACCTTC.

The chain uses TRBV3-1 (or the pseudogene TRBV3-2) and TRBJ2-5; TRBD2 agrees at 8 bases. J gave up 7 bases and V 0 bases, and 16 bases lay outside the gene matches. Germline CDR1 and CDR2: LGHDT and YNNKEL (reference sequence). The CDR3 contains 18 residues. DNA for the CDR3: TGTGCCAGCAGCCAAGAAGGGTCCGGACTAGCCCAAACGGGGACCCAGTACTTC. Translating it yields CASSQEGSGLAQTGTQYF.

This clone was counted between two and nine times. The chain joins TRBV20-1 to TRBJ1-5, with D maybe TRBD1 (6 bases). The CDR3 covers 16 residues. Trimming cost V 3 bases and J 1 base, with 16 bases left between them. Germline CDR1 is DFQATT and CDR2 is SNEGSKA (reference sequence). This CDR3 reads CSASATGHPSNQPQHF. CDR3 coding DNA: TGCAGTGCTAGTGCCACAGGGCATCCCAGCAATCAGCCCCAGCATTTT.

The CDR3 region is CASSIRGEDGYTF. The CDR3, as DNA: TGTGCCAGTAGTATACGGGGGGAAGATGGCTACACCTTC. The rearrangement joins TRBV19 to TRBJ1-2, with D tentatively TRBD1 (5 bases). The CDR3 is 13 residues long. Per the germline V gene, CDR1 is LNHDA and CDR2 is SQIVND (reference sequence). Trimming removed 2 bases at V and 6 bases at J, with 10 bases between.

A single count supports this clone. Germline and junction disagree at one end, which may indicate a read error. V and J are TRBV12-3 or TRBV12-4 and TRBJ2-5; 7 positions match TRBD1. The CDR3 has 13 amino acids. DNA of the CDR3: TGTGCCGGCAGTCCGGGACAGCCAGAGACCCAGTACTTC. Protein: CAGSPGQPETQYF.

CDR3 sequence (DNA): TGTGCCATCAGTGATAGACAGGTTGAGGGGACAGAGACCCAGTACTTC. As protein: CAISDRQVEGTETQYF. The J gene is TRBJ2-5, the V gene TRBV10-3; weak D call: TRBD1 (6 bases). This CDR3 has 16 residues. V was pared by 3 bases and J by 4 bases, with 18 bases between. Germline V gene lookup returns CDR1 ENHRY and CDR2 SYGVKD.

The rearrangement joins TRBV29-1 to TRBJ2-4; possible D gene TRBD1, 5 bases. The V end lost 4 bases, the J end lost 0 bases, and 16 bases lay between the germline ends. This CDR3 spans 16 amino acids. Germline CDR1 reads SQVTM; CDR2 reads ANQGSEA. CDR3 sequence: CSVGQGRSLAKNIQYF. As DNA, the CDR3 is TGCAGCGTTGGCCAGGGCCGATCACTAGCCAAAAACATTCAGTACTTC.

This clone was recorded once. The CDR3 region is CASSLRTPSTDTQYF. DNA for the CDR3: TGCGCCAGCAGCTTGAGGACACCCAGCACAGATACGCAGTATTTT. The chain combines TRBV5-1 with TRBJ2-3; TRBD1 might be the D (5 bases). From germline, CDR1 is SGHRS and CDR2 YFSETQ. Trimming removed 1 base at V and 0 bases at J, with 9 bases between. CDR3 length equals 15 residues.

This clone was recorded only once. The V gene is TRBV9, the J gene TRBJ2-7; 7 bases map to TRBD1. With V trimmed by 0 bases and J by 8 bases, 8 bases remained unmatched. Germline lookup yields CDR1 SGDLS and CDR2 YYNGEE. The CDR3 is 14 amino acids. CDR3 DNA sequence: TGTGCCAGCAGCGTAGGAACAGGGGCTTATCAGCAGTACTTC. Its translation: CASSVGTGAYQQYF.

V gene TRBV9 combines with J gene TRBJ1-2; TRBD1 is a possible D gene (6 bases). CDR3 length: 14 amino acids. Trimming left V 0 bases short and J 6 bases short, with 12 bases between. Germline CDR1 is SGDLS and CDR2 is YYNGEE. The CDR3 DNA sequence: TGTGCCAGCAGCGTAGCGGGGGGCTGGGATGGCTACACCTTC. This gives the protein CASSVAGGWDGYTF.